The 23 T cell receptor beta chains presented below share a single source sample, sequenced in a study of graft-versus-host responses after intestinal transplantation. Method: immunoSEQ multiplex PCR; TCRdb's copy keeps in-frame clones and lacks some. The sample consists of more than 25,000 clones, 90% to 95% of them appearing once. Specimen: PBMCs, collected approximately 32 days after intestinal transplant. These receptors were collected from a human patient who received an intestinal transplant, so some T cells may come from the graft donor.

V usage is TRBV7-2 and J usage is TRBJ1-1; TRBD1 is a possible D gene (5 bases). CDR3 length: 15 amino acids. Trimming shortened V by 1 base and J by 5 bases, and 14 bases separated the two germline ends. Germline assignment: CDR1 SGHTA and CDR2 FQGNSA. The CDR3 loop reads CASSLGVGDRTEAFF. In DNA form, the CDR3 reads TGTGCCAGCAGCTTAGGAGTGGGGGATCGGACTGAAGCTTTCTTT.

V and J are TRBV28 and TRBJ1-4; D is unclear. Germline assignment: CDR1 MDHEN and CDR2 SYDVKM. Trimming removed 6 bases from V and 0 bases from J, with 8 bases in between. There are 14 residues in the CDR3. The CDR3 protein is CASSDAATNEKLFF. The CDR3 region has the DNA TGTGCCAGCAGCGACGCTGCAACTAATGAAAAACTGTTTTTT.

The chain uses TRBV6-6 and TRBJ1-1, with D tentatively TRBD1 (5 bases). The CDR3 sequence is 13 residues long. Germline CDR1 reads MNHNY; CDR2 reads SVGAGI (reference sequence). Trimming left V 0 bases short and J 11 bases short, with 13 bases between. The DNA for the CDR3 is TGTGCCAGCAGTTACTCGACGGGGGGAGCGGCTTTCTTT. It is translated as CASSYSTGGAAFF.

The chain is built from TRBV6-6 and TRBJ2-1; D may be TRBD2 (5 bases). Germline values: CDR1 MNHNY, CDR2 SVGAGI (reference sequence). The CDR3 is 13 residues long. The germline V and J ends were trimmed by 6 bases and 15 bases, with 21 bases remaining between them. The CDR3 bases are TGTGCCAGCAGCCCACCTAGCTACCTCCTTCTGTTCTTC. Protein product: CASSPPSYLLLFF.

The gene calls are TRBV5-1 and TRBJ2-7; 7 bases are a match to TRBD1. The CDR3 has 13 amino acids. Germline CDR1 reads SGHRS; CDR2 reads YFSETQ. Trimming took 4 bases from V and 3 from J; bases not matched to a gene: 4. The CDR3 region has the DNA TGCGCCAGCAGCCCTCGGGACAGCTACGAGCAGTACTTC. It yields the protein CASSPRDSYEQYF.

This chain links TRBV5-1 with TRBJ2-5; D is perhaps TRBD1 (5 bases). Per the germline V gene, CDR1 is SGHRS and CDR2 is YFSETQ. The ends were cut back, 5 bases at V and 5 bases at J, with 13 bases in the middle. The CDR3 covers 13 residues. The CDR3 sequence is CASSRGDLETQYF. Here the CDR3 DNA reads TGCGCCAGCAGTAGGGGTGACCTGGAGACCCAGTACTTC. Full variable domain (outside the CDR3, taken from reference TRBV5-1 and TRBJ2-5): KAGVTQTPRYLIKTRGQQVTLSCSPISGHRSVSWYQQTPGQGLQFLFEYFSETQRNKGNFPGRFSGRQFSNSRSEMNVSTLELGDSALYLCASSRGDLETQYFGPGTRLLVL.

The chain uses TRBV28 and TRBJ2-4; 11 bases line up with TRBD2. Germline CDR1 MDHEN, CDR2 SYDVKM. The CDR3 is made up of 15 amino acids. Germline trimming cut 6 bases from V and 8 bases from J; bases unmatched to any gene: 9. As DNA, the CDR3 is TGTGCCAGCAGGGCCTATAGCGGGAGGGGGTACATTCAGTACTTC. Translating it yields CASRAYSGRGYIQYF.

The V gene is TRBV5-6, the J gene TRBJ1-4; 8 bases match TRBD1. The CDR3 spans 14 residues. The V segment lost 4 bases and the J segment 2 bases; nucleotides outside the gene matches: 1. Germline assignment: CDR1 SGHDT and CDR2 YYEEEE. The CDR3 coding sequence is TGTGCCAGCAGCCGGACAGGGACTAATGAAAAACTGTTTTTT. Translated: CASSRTGTNEKLFF.

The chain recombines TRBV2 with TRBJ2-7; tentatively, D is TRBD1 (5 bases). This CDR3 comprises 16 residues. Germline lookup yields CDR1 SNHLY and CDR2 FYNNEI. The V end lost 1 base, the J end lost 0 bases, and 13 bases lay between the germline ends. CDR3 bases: TGTGCCAGCAGTGAAGGAGCCGCAGGGTCCTCCTACGAGCAGTACTTC. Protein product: CASSEGAAGSSYEQYF.

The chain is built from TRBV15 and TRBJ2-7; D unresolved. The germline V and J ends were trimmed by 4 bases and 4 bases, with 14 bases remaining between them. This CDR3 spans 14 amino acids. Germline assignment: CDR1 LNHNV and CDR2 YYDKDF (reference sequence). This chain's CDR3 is CATSILSPSYEQYF. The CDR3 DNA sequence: TGTGCCACCAGCATACTATCCCCCTCGTACGAGCAGTACTTC.

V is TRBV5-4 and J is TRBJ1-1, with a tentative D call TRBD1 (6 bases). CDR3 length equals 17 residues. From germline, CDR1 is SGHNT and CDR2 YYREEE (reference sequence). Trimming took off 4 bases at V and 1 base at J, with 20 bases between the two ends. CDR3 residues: CASSLNPGTLSNTEAFF. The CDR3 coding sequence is TGTGCCAGCAGCCTGAACCCTGGGACATTATCGAACACTGAAGCTTTCTTT.

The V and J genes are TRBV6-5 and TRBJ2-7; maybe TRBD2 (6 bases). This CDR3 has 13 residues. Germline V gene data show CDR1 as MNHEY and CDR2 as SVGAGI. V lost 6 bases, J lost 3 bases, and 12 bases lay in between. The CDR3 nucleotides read TGTGCCAGCAGGCCGGGACTGGGCTACGAGCAGTACTTC. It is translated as CASRPGLGYEQYF.

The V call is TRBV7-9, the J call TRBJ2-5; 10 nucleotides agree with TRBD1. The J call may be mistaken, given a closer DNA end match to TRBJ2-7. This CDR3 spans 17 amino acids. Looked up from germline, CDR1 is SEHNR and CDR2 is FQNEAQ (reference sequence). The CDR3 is CASSTPRDRGSGGEQYF. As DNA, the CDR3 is TGTGCCAGCAGCACACCCCGGGACAGGGGATCAGGGGGCGAGCAGTACTTC.

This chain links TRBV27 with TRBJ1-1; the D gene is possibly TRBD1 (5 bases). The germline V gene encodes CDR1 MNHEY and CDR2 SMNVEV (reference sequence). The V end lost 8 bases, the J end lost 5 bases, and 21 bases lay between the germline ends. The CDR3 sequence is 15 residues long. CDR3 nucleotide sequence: TGTGCCAGCGGCTTTCAGGACAACGGGGGAACTGAAGCTTTCTTT. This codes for CASGFQDNGGTEAFF.

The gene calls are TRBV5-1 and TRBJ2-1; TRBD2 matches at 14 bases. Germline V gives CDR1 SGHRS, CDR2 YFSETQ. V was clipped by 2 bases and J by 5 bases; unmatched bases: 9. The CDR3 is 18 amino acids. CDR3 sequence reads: CASSFGTSGSLGHNEQFF. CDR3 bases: TGCGCCAGCAGCTTTGGGACTAGCGGGAGTCTGGGGCACAATGAGCAGTTCTTC.

CDR3 residues: CASSPPGREGYTF. In nucleotides, the CDR3 is TGTGCCAGCTCACCACCAGGGAGGGAAGGCTACACCTTC. The chain couples TRBV18 to TRBJ1-2, with D uncertain. Trimming removed 0 bases from V and 8 bases from J, with 10 bases in between. The CDR3 consists of 13 residues. Germline CDR1 KGHSH, CDR2 LQKENI.

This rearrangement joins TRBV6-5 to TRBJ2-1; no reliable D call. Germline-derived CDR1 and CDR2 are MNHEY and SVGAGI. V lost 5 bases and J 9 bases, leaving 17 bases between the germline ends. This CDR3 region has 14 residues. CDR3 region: CASSLQSSRSEQFF. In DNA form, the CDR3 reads TGTGCCAGCAGTCTTCAATCCTCCCGGAGTGAGCAGTTCTTC.

CDR3 residues: CASSPGLAFSYEQYF. The CDR3 DNA reads TGTGCCAGCAGTCCGGGACTAGCGTTCTCCTACGAGCAGTACTTC. V gene TRBV2 combines with J gene TRBJ2-5, with 10 positions matching TRBD2. TRBJ2-7 matches the DNA end more closely, so the J call is doubtful. The germline V gene encodes CDR1 SNHLY and CDR2 FYNNEI. CDR3 length: 15 residues.

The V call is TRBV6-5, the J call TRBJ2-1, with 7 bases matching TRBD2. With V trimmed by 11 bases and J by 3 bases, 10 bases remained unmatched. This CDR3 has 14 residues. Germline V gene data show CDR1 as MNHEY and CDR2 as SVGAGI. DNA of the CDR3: TGTGCCTCAAGCGGCGGGAGCATCTACAATGAGCAGTTCTTC. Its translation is CASSGGSIYNEQFF.

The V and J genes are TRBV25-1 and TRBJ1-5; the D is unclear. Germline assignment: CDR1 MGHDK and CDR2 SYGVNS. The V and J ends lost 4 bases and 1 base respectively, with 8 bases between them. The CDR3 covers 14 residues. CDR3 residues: CASSAGPSNQPQHF. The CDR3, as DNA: TGTGCCAGCAGTGCAGGCCCAAGCAATCAGCCCCAGCATTTT.

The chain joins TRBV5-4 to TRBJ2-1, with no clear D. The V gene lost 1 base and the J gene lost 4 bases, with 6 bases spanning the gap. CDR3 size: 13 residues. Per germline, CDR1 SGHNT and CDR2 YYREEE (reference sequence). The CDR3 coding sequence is TGTGCCAGCAGCTTGTCGTTGTACAATGAGCAGTTCTTC. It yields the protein CASSLSLYNEQFF.

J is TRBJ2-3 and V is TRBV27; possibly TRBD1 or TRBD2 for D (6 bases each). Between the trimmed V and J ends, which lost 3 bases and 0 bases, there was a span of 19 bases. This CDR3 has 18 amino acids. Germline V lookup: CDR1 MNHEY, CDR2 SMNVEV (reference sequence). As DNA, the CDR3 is TGTGCCAGCAGTTTTAGGAGGGGGACGAAAACTAGCACAGATACGCAGTATTTT. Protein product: CASSFRRGTKTSTDTQYF.

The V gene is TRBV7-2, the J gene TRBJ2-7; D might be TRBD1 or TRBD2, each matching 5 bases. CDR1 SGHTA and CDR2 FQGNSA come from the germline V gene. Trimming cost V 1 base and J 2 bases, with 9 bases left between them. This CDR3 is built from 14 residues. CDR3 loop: CASSLVLGAYEQYF. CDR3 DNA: TGTGCCAGCAGCTTAGTGCTGGGGGCCTACGAGCAGTACTTC.